This T cell receptor (beta chain) was recovered during a study of T cell responses to AZD1222 COVID-19 vaccine. Sequenced by immunoSEQ multiplex PCR; TCRdb stores in-frame clones only, minus some. The repertoire holds around 130,000 clones, with more than 80% as singletons. CDR3 length: 12 residues. Germline V CDR1 and CDR2: MDHEN, SYDVKM. Broader study findings: Among vaccine-associated CD4 TCRs, coverage spanned spike, with dominance at 160-218 and 743-854. Baseline serostatus was positive in only six AZD1222 recipients. Compared with day 0, the breadth and depth of the Spike-specific TCR repertoire rose significantly after two doses of AZD1222.

About this clone itself: The target antigen is unknown. A read error may account for a junction end that differs from germline.

The chain is built from TRBV28 and TRBJ1-4; D is undetermined. The TCR sequence derives from an adult in good health. The sample was peripheral blood, taken on day 0 of AZD1222 vaccination. CDR3 in DNA: TGTGCCAGCGGTTTAACTAATGAAAAACTGTTTTTT. This gives the protein CASGLTNEKLFF.